The next 14 T cell receptor beta chains were all read from a single sample in a study of T cell responses to AZD1222 COVID-19 vaccine. Libraries were prepared by immunoSEQ multiplex PCR; TCRdb keeps only in-frame clonotypes and omits some of them. Of 99,000 or so clones in the sample, 88% are singletons; the top ten hold about 2.3%. Source: peripheral blood, taken on day 0 of AZD1222 vaccination. These receptors were collected from an adult in good health.

This clone was observed a single time. V is TRBV4-1 and J is TRBJ1-2; no reliable D call. This CDR3 region has 14 residues. Trimming left V 0 bases short and J 8 bases short, with 13 bases between. CDR1 and CDR2 from the germline V gene are MGHRA and YSYEKL. In DNA form, the CDR3 reads TGCGCCAGCAGCCAAGATGCCCCAACCCGCGGCTACACCTTC. Its protein product is CASSQDAPTRGYTF.

This clone was seen only once. The chain has TRBV7-2 and TRBJ2-7, with 11 bases identical to TRBD1. Germline V gene data show CDR1 as SGHTA and CDR2 as FQGNSA. The CDR3 totals 15 residues. V lost 3 bases to trimming and J lost 2 bases; unmatched junction nucleotides: 3. As DNA, the CDR3 is TGTGCCAGCAGCTTCGGGGACAGGGGGACCTACGAGCAGTACTTC. Its protein product is CASSFGDRGTYEQYF. Based on the CDR3 plus reference TRBV7-2 and TRBJ2-7, the full variable domain is GAGVSQSPSNKVTEKGKDVELRCDPISGHTALYWYRQSLGQGLEFLIYFQGNSAPDKSGLPSDRFSAERTGGSVSTLTIQRTQQEDSAVYLCASSFGDRGTYEQYFGPGTRLTVT.

This rearrangement joins TRBV3-1 (or the pseudogene TRBV3-2) to TRBJ2-1; D call uncertain. Deletions cut 0 bases from V and 3 bases from J, with 9 bases between. Germline CDR1 is LGHDT and CDR2 is YNNKEL (reference sequence). The CDR3 spans 15 residues. The CDR3 DNA follows: TGTGCCAGCAGCCAAGATCTTTCGCTCTACAATGAGCAGTTCTTC. It codes for CASSQDLSLYNEQFF.

Only a few counts were recorded for this clone. The V call is TRBV10-1, the J call TRBJ2-3, with 11 positions matching TRBD2. V gave up 2 bases and J gave up 5 bases; unmatched junction bases: 6. This CDR3 has 16 residues. The germline CDR1 and CDR2 sequences are WNHNN and SYGVQD (reference sequence). The CDR3 sequence is CASSEISGGAQDTQYF. CDR3 DNA sequence: TGCGCCAGCAGTGAGATTAGCGGGGGGGCTCAAGATACGCAGTATTTT.

The DNA for the CDR3 is TGTGCCAGCAGCGTAGGAGAGAGCGGGGCTTTCTGGGAGCAGTACTTC. This codes for CASSVGESGAFWEQYF. The V call is TRBV9, the J call TRBJ2-7, with 7 bases lining up with TRBD2. This CDR3 is 16 amino acids long. Germline-derived CDR1 and CDR2 are SGDLS and YYNGEE. V lost 0 bases to trimming and J lost 7 bases; unmatched junction nucleotides: 13.

J is TRBJ2-7 and V is TRBV7-2; 10 bases are shared with TRBD1. Trimming at V came to 4 bases and at J to 6 bases, leaving 9 bases not matched to a gene. CDR3 size: 15 residues. Per germline, CDR1 SGHTA and CDR2 FQGNSA. The CDR3 sequence: CASSSTGTGVREQYF. The CDR3 nucleotides read TGTGCCAGCAGCTCAACCGGGACAGGGGTGCGCGAGCAGTACTTC. Using reference TRBV7-2 and TRBJ2-7 for the parts outside the CDR3, the full variable domain is GAGVSQSPSNKVTEKGKDVELRCDPISGHTALYWYRQSLGQGLEFLIYFQGNSAPDKSGLPSDRFSAERTGGSVSTLTIQRTQQEDSAVYLCASSSTGTGVREQYFGPGTRLTVT.

This clone occurred once. The CDR3 DNA is TGTGCCAGCAGCATCACAGGGGACCTTCTGAGAGGGGCCCTCCACTTT. As protein: CASSITGDLLRGALHF. This chain connects TRBV28 to TRBJ1-6; 7 bases match TRBD1. CDR1 MDHEN and CDR2 SYDVKM come from the germline V gene. The CDR3 consists of 16 residues. Trimming removed 6 bases from V and 14 bases from J; junction bases left unmatched: 19.

The V gene is TRBV7-2, the J gene TRBJ2-7; TRBD2 might be the D (6 bases). The germline V gene has CDR1 SGHTA and CDR2 FQGNSA. V lost 3 bases and J lost 7, with 19 bases in between. CDR3 length: 15 residues. The CDR3 coding sequence is TGTGCCAGCAGCTTCAAGGGTAGCGGTCTAAGGGAGCAGTACTTC. It is translated as CASSFKGSGLREQYF.

The genes are TRBV6-5 and TRBJ2-7; the match to TRBD1 covers 9 bases. The CDR3 sequence is 15 residues long. V shed 0 bases, J shed 4 bases, and the junction held 4 bases outside the gene matches. Looked up from germline, CDR1 is MNHEY and CDR2 is SVGAGI. DNA of the CDR3: TGTGCCAGCAGTTACTCAGGGACAGGGTTTTACGAGCAGTACTTC. It codes for CASSYSGTGFYEQYF.

The chain employs TRBV7-2 and TRBJ2-7; D is uncertain. Germline-derived CDR1 and CDR2 are SGHTA and FQGNSA. This CDR3 is built from 14 residues. Trimming removed 4 bases at V and 5 bases at J, with 15 bases between. CDR3 DNA sequence: TGTGCCAGCAGCTACCCGGCACTTCCTGACGAGCAGTACTTC. It translates to CASSYPALPDEQYF.

V and J are TRBV7-2 and TRBJ2-5; TRBD2 agrees at 7 bases. CDR3 size: 13 residues. Germline V CDR1 and CDR2: SGHTA, FQGNSA. J gave up 4 bases and V 4 bases, and 3 bases lay outside the gene matches. This CDR3 is CASSSTSPETQYF. The DNA for the CDR3 is TGTGCCAGCAGCTCGACTAGCCCAGAGACCCAGTACTTC.

This chain uses TRBV5-1 with TRBJ2-1, with D possibly matching TRBD1 (5 bases). The germline V gene encodes CDR1 SGHRS and CDR2 YFSETQ. Between the trimmed V and J ends, which lost 2 bases and 7 bases, there was a span of 13 bases. This CDR3 region has 14 residues. The CDR3 DNA is TGCGCCAGCAGCTTACAGGTTTCGAGTAATGAGCAGTTCTTC. Protein product: CASSLQVSSNEQFF.

The chain uses TRBV19 and TRBJ1-4; D is perhaps TRBD1 (6 bases). Germline V lookup: CDR1 LNHDA, CDR2 SQIVND (reference sequence). The CDR3 runs to 14 residues. Trimming shortened V by 3 bases and J by 8 bases, and 13 bases separated the two germline ends. The CDR3 bases are TGTGCCAGTAGTATCGTACAGGGCAACGAAAAACTGTTTTTT. It encodes CASSIVQGNEKLFF.

This rearrangement joins TRBV28 to TRBJ1-5; D not certain. The CDR3 runs 14 residues. Trimming took 3 bases from V and 2 from J, leaving 8 bases between them. Germline assignment: CDR1 MDHEN and CDR2 SYDVKM. CDR3 sequence (DNA): TGTGCCAGCAGTTTCGTAACAGGCAATCAGCCCCAGCATTTT. This encodes CASSFVTGNQPQHF.